These T cell receptor beta chains were read from a single sample in a study of blood T cell repertoires in COVID-19. Produced via immunoSEQ multiplex PCR; TCRdb's table is partial and in-frame only. Of 100,000 to 150,000 clones listed, about nine tenths are singletons. Material for sequencing was peripheral blood. These receptors all come from a man aged 45-65 years with acute or convalescent COVID-19. Each CDR3 is given with its conserved first and last residue. The D gene is left open where the match is weak. Only some rows state a clone size, as once, few, many or a class for expanded clones.

>.|TRBD2|TRBV3-1/TRBV3-2|TRBJ2-5
CASSSTLAAYQETQYF
>.|.|TRBV6-1|TRBJ1-5
CASSETEPQHF
>.|TRBD1|TRBV4-2|TRBJ2-7
CASSQETGVEYEQYF
>.|.|TRBV27|TRBJ1-5
CATRQNSNQPQHF
>.|.|TRBV3-1/TRBV3-2|TRBJ1-1
CASSQELEAGLNTEAFF
>.|TRBD1|TRBV2|TRBJ2-3
CASRGQGALGDTQYF
>.|.|TRBV2|TRBJ2-7
CASSQEQGAYEQYF
>.|TRBD1|TRBV14|TRBJ1-1
CASSPPGQGYTEAFF
>.|TRBD2|TRBV7-2|TRBJ2-3
CASSLRLAGGPDTQYF
>.|.|TRBV5-1|TRBJ1-1
CASSLYPGMNTEAFF
>.|.|TRBV5-1|TRBJ1-1
CASSWKGDTEAFF
>.|.|TRBV28|TRBJ2-3
CASSPDRRADTQYF
>.|.|TRBV12-3/TRBV12-4|TRBJ2-1
CASSRGQNEQFF
>.|.|TRBV10-3|TRBJ1-1
CAISGTGSGTEAFF
>.|.|TRBV2|TRBJ2-7
CASRLRQDASYEQYF
>.|.|TRBV12-5|TRBJ2-2
CASGKPTGGNTGELFF
>.|TRBD2|TRBV19|TRBJ2-1
CASGTGTNAYNEQFF
>.|.|TRBV18|TRBJ2-7
CASSPTGVDEQYF
>.|.|TRBV5-1|TRBJ1-6
CASSSEWGDHHF
>.|.|TRBV6-5|TRBJ1-2
CASSYFTGIDGYTF
>once|.|TRBV6-6|TRBJ1-1
CASSYSGEAEAFF
>once|TRBD1|TRBV28|TRBJ2-1
CASSSGQGAGNEQFF
>.|TRBD1|TRBV13|TRBJ1-3
CASSSRQGANTIYF
>.|.|TRBV4-1|TRBJ1-4
CASSQNPSIVEKLFF
>.|TRBD1|TRBV3-1/TRBV3-2|TRBJ2-7
CASSIGTGGREQYF
>.|.|TRBV24-1|TRBJ2-2
CATSDPTSGELFF
>.|.|TRBV29-1|TRBJ1-1
CSVDQAQGAEAFF
>.|.|TRBV6-6|TRBJ2-7
CASSRQATNWGEIYEQYF
>once|TRBD2|TRBV10-3|TRBJ2-6
CAISESGAGASGANVLTF
>.|.|TRBV28|TRBJ1-2
CASSAQGSVDYGYTF
>.|.|TRBV28|TRBJ1-1
CASSPQGGGTEAFF
>.|.|TRBV28|TRBJ1-4
CASSLLFGKLFF
>.|.|TRBV7-2|TRBJ2-2
CASSYLPRGELFF
>.|TRBD1|TRBV5-1|TRBJ1-2
CASSLTRTGDHYGYTF
>.|.|TRBV11-2|TRBJ2-3
CASSLGPDTQYF